The sequence of this T cell receptor (beta chain) was determined in a study of control samples from healthy donors and cancer patients. The ends were cut back, 6 bases at V and 7 bases at J, with 16 bases in the middle. The CDR3 covers 14 residues. CDR1 and CDR2 from the germline V gene are MDHEN and SYDVKM. Sequencing was performed with immunoSEQ multiplex PCR; in TCRdb, only in-frame clones are kept and a portion is missing. Of about 51,000 clones listed, about 80% were seen once; the top ten hold about a tenth. This clone was detected once. Sequencing used blood. This sequence was found in a man in his 70s in good health. V and J are TRBV28 and TRBJ2-1; the D gene is possibly TRBD2 (6 bases). In DNA, the CDR3 is TGTGCCAGCAGCCACCCGACTAGAATTAATGAGCAGTTCTTC. Protein product: CASSHPTRINEQFF.